What follows is one T cell receptor beta chain and its context. Its specificity is unknown. V lost 3 bases and J lost 0, with 21 bases in between. From germline, CDR1 is SGHTS and CDR2 YDEGEE. The CDR3 runs to 18 residues. TCRdb's table, derived via immunoSEQ multiplex PCR, lists solely in-frame clones and lacks some. The sample holds tens of thousands of clones; about 80% are singletons and the top ten take under 4.5%. This entry is derived from a study of OX40 agonist ivuxolimab in advanced cancers. Study conclusions and caveats: The antigens recognized by the expanded peripheral T cells, that is their antigen specificity, were not determined.

The TCR comes from an adult with an advanced solid tumor such as melanoma, head and neck, liver or kidney cancer. Sequences were derived from CD4+ or CD8+ T cells sorted from blood, sampled in a trial of the OX40 agonist ivuxolimab. The V and J genes are TRBV5-8 and TRBJ1-2; a weak D match, TRBD1 (5 bases). CDR3 in amino acids: CASSSGLGVPGSNYGYTF. The DNA of the CDR3 is TGTGCCAGCAGCTCCGGATTGGGGGTCCCAGGATCTAACTATGGCTACACCTTC.